A single sample gave rise to the 3 T cell receptor beta chains below, sequenced in a study of T cell responses to AZD1222 COVID-19 vaccine. Sequenced by immunoSEQ multiplex PCR; TCRdb stores in-frame clones only, minus some. The sample contains roughly 100,000 clones, 88% of which appear only once. The material sequenced was peripheral blood, taken on day 0 of AZD1222 vaccination. The origin of the receptors is an adult in good health.

V is TRBV3-1 (or the pseudogene TRBV3-2) and J is TRBJ1-1, with D possibly TRBD1 on 6 matching bases. The CDR3 is 13 amino acids. The V gene lost 0 bases and the J gene lost 6 bases, with 8 bases spanning the gap. Germline lookup yields CDR1 LGHDT and CDR2 YNNKEL (reference sequence). The CDR3 region has the DNA TGTGCCAGCAGCCAAGACAGGGGACCTGAAGCTTTCTTT. Amino acids: CASSQDRGPEAFF.

The chain uses TRBV2 and TRBJ1-2, with D hard to call. This CDR3 is built from 11 residues. Germline V gives CDR1 SNHLY, CDR2 FYNNEI. The ends were cut back, 7 bases at V and 8 bases at J, with 11 bases in the middle. The CDR3 DNA reads TGTGCCAGCATGAGGGAGTCCGGCTACACCTTC. Its protein is CASMRESGYTF. Complete variable domain (other parts from reference TRBV2 and TRBJ1-2): EPEVTQTPSHQVTQMGQEVILRCVPISNHLYFYWYRQILGQKVEFLVSFYNNEISEKSEIFDDQFSVERPDGSNFTLKIRSTKLEDSAMYFCASMRESGYTFGSGTRLTVV.

This clone was seen many times. CDR3 protein: CATTKDYEQYF. The CDR3 DNA is TGTGCCACCACTAAAGACTACGAGCAGTACTTC. V is TRBV27 and J is TRBJ2-7; D uncertain. V dropped 10 bases and J dropped 3 bases, with 10 bases sitting between them. The CDR3 totals 11 residues. Germline lookup yields CDR1 MNHEY and CDR2 SMNVEV (reference sequence).